This T cell receptor (beta chain) was retrieved from a study of response to subunit inactivated influenza vaccine. General study findings and limits: Authors suggested seasonal influenza vaccinations each recruit few new T cells.

As for this clonotype: No antigen is known for it.

Germline CDR1 reads SNHLY; CDR2 reads FYNNEI. The CDR3 has 15 amino acids. V lost 1 base and J lost 8, with 16 bases in between. MiXCR, applied by TCRdb to the RT-PCR reads, yields one record per CDR3 protein. The data show about 520,000 distinct CDR3 sequences, approximately 24% seen once. The material sequenced was CD4+ T cells sorted from PBMCs, taken more than 4 days after vaccination. The receptor was isolated from a man between 45 and 60 years old who received an inactivated influenza vaccine. The chain uses TRBV2 and TRBJ2-3, with TRBD2 as a possible D gene (6 bases). The CDR3, as DNA: TGTGCCAGCAGTGAAGGAGGAGGGGAGTTGGTTACGCAGTATTTT. It translates to CASSEGGGELVTQYF.